Following are 21 T cell receptor beta chains from one sample sequenced in a study of regulatory T cells in long-lasting Graves disease. Building of the TCR beta libraries involved iRepertoire HTBI primers and Arm-PCR of CDR3 regions. TCRdb reprocessed the multiplex PCR reads with MiXCR, giving one entry per CDR3 protein. The data show 400,000 to 500,000 distinct CDR3 sequences, less than 25% seen once. The time point is: persistent/refractory GD, antithyroid drugs over 5 years with positive TRAb. PBMC RNA was the source of the TCR library. Sequencing was performed on peripheral blood mononuclear cells (PBMCs), taken when the disease was refractory, from a patient treated with antithyroid drugs. These receptors came from a female donor with Graves disease.

This clonotype was observed many times. The chain links TRBV7-8 to TRBJ2-7; maybe TRBD1 (5 bases). Trimming stripped 6 bases from V and 3 bases from J, with 12 bases between. Germline CDR1 reads SGHVS; CDR2 reads FQNEAQ. CDR3 size: 13 residues. CDR3 sequence: CASSTGQGYEQYF. CDR3 in DNA: TGTGCCAGCAGTACCGGCCAGGGCTACGAGCAGTACTTC.

This clonotype was seen a few times. The chain carries TRBV20-1 and TRBJ1-3; D gene ambiguous. Germline V gene sequence: CDR1 DFQATT, CDR2 SNEGSKA (reference sequence). This CDR3 is 12 amino acids long. V lost 6 bases and J lost 8, with 14 bases in between. CDR3: CSAPGVGHTIYF. Written as DNA, the CDR3 is TGCAGTGCCCCCGGTGTGGGTCACACCATATATTTT.

Ten or more counts support this clonotype. The chain employs TRBV28 and TRBJ2-2; the D gene is possibly TRBD2 (7 bases). The CDR3 has 15 amino acids. Germline values: CDR1 MDHEN, CDR2 SYDVKM. Trimming left V 6 bases short and J 5 bases short, with 16 bases between. In DNA, the CDR3 is TGTGCCAGCAGACCCCCGGGGGGCAGAACCGGGGAGCTGTTTTTT. It specifies CASRPPGGRTGELFF.

This clonotype was observed a few times. The chain couples TRBV7-3 to TRBJ2-1; TRBD2 matches at 11 bases. J was trimmed by 3 bases and V by 5 bases; bases with no gene match: 6. In germline, CDR1 is SGHTA, CDR2 FQGTGA. The CDR3 is made up of 16 amino acids. The CDR3 sequence is CASSNSGTSGYNEQFF. CDR3 sequence (DNA): TGTGCCAGCAGCAACTCCGGGACTAGCGGCTACAATGAGCAGTTCTTC.

This sequence joins TRBV9 and TRBJ2-5; TRBD2 might be the D (5 bases). Looked up from germline, CDR1 is SGDLS and CDR2 is YYNGEE. The CDR3 loop spans 16 amino acids. Between the trimmed V and J ends, which lost 0 bases and 1 base, there was a span of 13 bases. The CDR3 loop is CASSVDLEAIQETQYF. In nucleotides, the CDR3 is TGTGCCAGCAGCGTAGATCTGGAGGCCATCCAAGAGACCCAGTACTTC. Supplemented by reference TRBV9 and TRBJ2-5, the full variable domain reads DSGVTQTPKHLITATGQRVTLRCSPRSGDLSVYWYQQSLDQGLQFLIQYYNGEERAKGNILERFSAQQFPDLHSELNLSSLELGDSALYFCASSVDLEAIQETQYFGPGTRLLVL.

The gene calls are TRBV6-2 or TRBV6-3 and TRBJ1-1; perhaps TRBD1 as D (5 bases). With 4 bases removed from V and 6 bases from J, the gap between germline ends came to 15 bases. The CDR3 contains 14 residues. In germline, CDR1 is MNHEY, CDR2 SVGEGT. CDR3: CASSCSPREAEAFF. The CDR3 nucleotides read TGTGCCAGCAGTTGCTCTCCCAGGGAGGCTGAAGCTTTCTTT.

This clonotype was counted ten times or more. The genes are TRBV28 and TRBJ2-5; 14 bases line up with TRBD2. The CDR3 contains 18 residues. Looked up from germline, CDR1 is MDHEN and CDR2 is SYDVKM. V shed 2 bases, J shed 5 bases, and the junction held 10 bases outside the gene matches. CDR3 nucleotides: TGTGCCAGCAGTTTACCTCAAGGACTAGCGGGAGGACGCGAGACCCAGTACTTC. This codes for CASSLPQGLAGGRETQYF.

The CDR3 loop is CASSVGPLYSPLHF. The CDR3 region has the DNA TGTGCCAGCAGCGTCGGGCCGCTCTATTCACCCCTCCACTTT. This chain joins TRBV9 and TRBJ1-6; D not resolved. The V gene's germline CDR1 is SGDLS and CDR2 YYNGEE. The CDR3 is 14 residues long. V lost 2 bases, J lost 8 bases, and 11 bases lay in between.

This clonotype was counted only a few times. The gene calls are TRBV7-9 and TRBJ2-7; 7 nucleotides agree with TRBD2. There are 13 residues in the CDR3. Germline V lookup: CDR1 SEHNR, CDR2 FQNEAQ (reference sequence). With 4 bases clipped from V and 6 bases from J, the junction kept 6 bases outside the gene matches. CDR3 residues: CASSSGLVGEQYF. The CDR3 region has the DNA TGTGCCAGCAGCTCTGGACTAGTCGGCGAGCAGTACTTC.

This clonotype was seen a handful of times. The chain has TRBV20-1 and TRBJ2-2, with D uncertain. The V gene's germline CDR1 is DFQATT and CDR2 SNEGSKA (reference sequence). V lost 3 bases to trimming and J lost 8 bases, with 28 bases between them. This CDR3 region has 18 residues. CDR3 amino acids: CSASSSVPGLGGSGELFF. Written as DNA, the CDR3 is TGCAGTGCTAGTTCGTCTGTCCCGGGCCTGGGCGGCTCTGGGGAGCTGTTTTTT.

The chain has TRBV12-3 or TRBV12-4 and TRBJ2-3, with D maybe TRBD2 (5 bases). The CDR3 spans 17 residues. Trimming removed 3 bases from V and 4 bases from J, with 20 bases in between. CDR3 nucleotides: TGTGCCAGCAGTTTGAGAGCCCCGGGGATATACGCAGATACGCAGTATTTT. Its translation: CASSLRAPGIYADTQYF.

The V and J genes are TRBV7-3 and TRBJ2-3; 11 bases map to TRBD2. Germline values: CDR1 SGHTA, CDR2 FQGTGA. The CDR3 is made up of 19 amino acids. Trimming cost V 2 bases and J 4 bases; bases outside gene matches: 14. DNA of the CDR3: TGTGCCAGCAGCTTATTCCCCTCGACTAGCGGGAAATCGGCAGATACGCAGTATTTT. Its translation: CASSLFPSTSGKSADTQYF.

V and J are TRBV9 and TRBJ1-5; possible D gene TRBD1, 6 bases. CDR3 length: 15 amino acids. Germline-derived CDR1 and CDR2 are SGDLS and YYNGEE. Deletions cut 2 bases from V and 3 bases from J, with 12 bases between. The CDR3 reads CASSVTGQFNQPQHF. Here the CDR3 DNA reads TGTGCCAGCAGCGTGACAGGACAGTTCAATCAGCCCCAGCATTTT.

This clonotype was seen repeatedly, ten times or more. The chain employs TRBV11-2 and TRBJ1-6; 7 nucleotides match TRBD1. The CDR3 sequence is 15 residues long. Losses at the gene ends were 5 bases for V and 5 bases for J; bases not matched to a gene: 6. Per germline, CDR1 SGHAT and CDR2 FQNNGV. DNA of the CDR3: TGTGCCAGCAGCCTCTGGGGACAGAATAATTCACCCCTCCACTTT. This encodes CASSLWGQNNSPLHF.

This clonotype was counted only a few times. V usage is TRBV29-1 and J usage is TRBJ2-3, with D possibly matching TRBD1 (6 bases). The germline V gene has CDR1 SQVTM and CDR2 ANQGSEA. V dropped 2 bases and J dropped 10 bases, with 16 bases sitting between them. This CDR3 contains 13 residues. CDR3 DNA sequence: TGCAGCGTTGAAACGGCAGGGGATCTGCCGCAGTATTTT. Residues: CSVETAGDLPQYF.

This clonotype was found many times. This chain joins TRBV6-2 or TRBV6-3 and TRBJ1-2; no clear D gene. Trimming removed 5 bases at V and 3 bases at J, with 7 bases between. The CDR3 has 12 residues. Germline V gene lookup returns CDR1 MNHEY and CDR2 SVGEGT. The CDR3 DNA is TGTGCCAGCAGTGACGGATACTATGGCTACACCTTC. Its translation is CASSDGYYGYTF.

A word on this clonotype: A much larger clonotype is one base distant, so this may be a read error. The J gene is TRBJ1-4, the V gene TRBV20-1, with D perhaps matching TRBD1 (6 bases). V dropped 1 base and J dropped 13 bases, with 22 bases sitting between them. The germline CDR1 and CDR2 sequences are DFQATT and SNEGSKA (reference sequence). The CDR3 length is 15 residues. The CDR3 DNA reads TGCAGTGCTAGAGTCCCAAAGGGCAGGGGTCAAAGACTGTTTTTT. Its translation: CSARVPKGRGQRLFF.

At least ten counts were recorded for this clonotype. The chain's CDR3 is CAISELGRGDTEAFF. The CDR3 bases are TGTGCCATCAGTGAGTTAGGCAGGGGCGACACTGAAGCTTTCTTT. The chain is built from TRBV10-3 and TRBJ1-1; possible D gene TRBD1, 6 bases. Germline V lookup: CDR1 ENHRY, CDR2 SYGVKD. Trimming took off 1 base at V and 3 bases at J, with 12 bases between the two ends. There are 15 residues in the CDR3.

This clonotype came up once. It differs at one base from a far larger clone, so likely a read error. The gene calls are TRBV6-9 and TRBJ1-1; D ambiguous. The length of the CDR3 is 14 residues. V was trimmed by 3 bases and J by 2 bases, leaving 10 bases between them. The germline gives CDR1 MNHGY, CDR2 SVAAGI. The chain's CDR3 is CASSYRSDNTEAFF. CDR3 coding DNA: TGTGCCAGCAGTTACCGCAGCGACAACACTGAAGCTTTCTTT.

This clonotype occurred a few times. The genes are TRBV19 and TRBJ1-2; no reliable D call. Deletions cut 5 bases from V and 2 bases from J, with 15 bases between. This CDR3 contains 15 residues. The V gene's germline CDR1 is LNHDA and CDR2 SQIVND (reference sequence). The CDR3 protein is CASSPSPARNYGYTF. The DNA for the CDR3 is TGTGCCAGTAGTCCCTCCCCCGCCAGGAACTATGGCTACACCTTC.

This clonotype was seen at least ten times. The V and J genes are TRBV19 and TRBJ1-2; D is possibly TRBD1 (5 bases). The CDR3 extends over 12 amino acids. Germline V gene data show CDR1 as LNHDA and CDR2 as SQIVND (reference sequence). Trimming stripped 7 bases from V and 4 bases from J, with 10 bases between. The CDR3 sequence: CASTATVYGYTF. The CDR3 DNA reads as TGTGCCAGTACCGCGACAGTCTATGGCTACACCTTC.